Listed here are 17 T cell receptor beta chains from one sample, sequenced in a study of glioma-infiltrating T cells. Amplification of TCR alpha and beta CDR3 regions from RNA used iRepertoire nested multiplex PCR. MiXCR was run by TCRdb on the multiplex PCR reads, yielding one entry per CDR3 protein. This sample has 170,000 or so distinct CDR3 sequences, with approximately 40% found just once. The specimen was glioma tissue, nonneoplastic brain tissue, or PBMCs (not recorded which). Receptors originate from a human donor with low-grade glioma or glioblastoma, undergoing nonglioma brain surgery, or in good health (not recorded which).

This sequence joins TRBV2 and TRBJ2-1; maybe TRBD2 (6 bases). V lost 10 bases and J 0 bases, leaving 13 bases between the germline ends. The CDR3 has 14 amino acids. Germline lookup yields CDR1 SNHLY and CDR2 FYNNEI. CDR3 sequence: CATLADSSYNEQFF. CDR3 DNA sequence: TGTGCCACCTTAGCGGATAGCTCCTACAATGAGCAGTTCTTC. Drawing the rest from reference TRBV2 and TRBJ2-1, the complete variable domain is EPEVTQTPSHQVTQMGQEVILRCVPISNHLYFYWYRQILGQKVEFLVSFYNNEISEKSEIFDDQFSVERPDGSNFTLKIRSTKLEDSAMYFCATLADSSYNEQFFGPGTRLTVL.

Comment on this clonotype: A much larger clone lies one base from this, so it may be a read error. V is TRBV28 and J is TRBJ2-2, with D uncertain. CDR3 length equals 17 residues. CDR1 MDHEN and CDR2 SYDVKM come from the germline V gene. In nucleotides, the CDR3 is TGTGCCAGCAGTTTTAGTCGGGTGGACGCGAACACCGTGGAGCTGTTTTTT. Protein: CASSFSRVDANTVELFF. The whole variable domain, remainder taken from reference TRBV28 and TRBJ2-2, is DVKVTQSSRYLVKRTGEKVFLECVQDMDHENMFWYRQDPGLGLRLIYFSYDVKMKEKGDIPEGYSVSREKKERFSLILESASTNQTSMYLCASSFSRVDANTVELFFGEGSRLTVL.

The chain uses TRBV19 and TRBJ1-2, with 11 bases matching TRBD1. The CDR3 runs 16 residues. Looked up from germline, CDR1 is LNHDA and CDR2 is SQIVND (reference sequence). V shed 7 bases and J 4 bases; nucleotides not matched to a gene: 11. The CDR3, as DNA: TGTGCCAGTACCAGGACAGGGGGCGACTTTGGCTATGGCTACACCTTC. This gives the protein CASTRTGGDFGYGYTF.

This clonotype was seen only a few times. The CDR3 here is CSAPAGTGRQETQYF. The CDR3, as DNA: TGCAGTGCTCCAGCAGGGACCGGGAGGCAAGAGACCCAGTACTTC. The chain carries TRBV20-1 and TRBJ2-5; the match to TRBD2 covers 7 bases. V lost 5 bases, J lost 2 bases, and 11 bases stayed unmatched. The CDR3 runs 15 residues. Germline assignment: CDR1 DFQATT and CDR2 SNEGSKA (reference sequence).

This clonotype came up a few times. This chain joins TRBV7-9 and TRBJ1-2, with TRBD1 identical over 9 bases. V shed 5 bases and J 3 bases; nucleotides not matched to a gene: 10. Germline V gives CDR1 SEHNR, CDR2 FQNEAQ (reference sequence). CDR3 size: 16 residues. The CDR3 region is CASSPTGTGSHYGYTF. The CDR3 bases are TGTGCCAGCAGCCCCACAGGGACAGGGTCGCACTATGGCTACACCTTC.

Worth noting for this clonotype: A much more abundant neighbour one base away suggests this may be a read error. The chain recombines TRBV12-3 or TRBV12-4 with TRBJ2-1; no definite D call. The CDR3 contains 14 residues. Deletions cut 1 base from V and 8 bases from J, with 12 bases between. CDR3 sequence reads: CASSLVRTEYEQFF. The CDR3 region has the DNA TGTGCCAGCAGTTTAGTTAGGACCGAGTATGAGCAGTTCTTC.

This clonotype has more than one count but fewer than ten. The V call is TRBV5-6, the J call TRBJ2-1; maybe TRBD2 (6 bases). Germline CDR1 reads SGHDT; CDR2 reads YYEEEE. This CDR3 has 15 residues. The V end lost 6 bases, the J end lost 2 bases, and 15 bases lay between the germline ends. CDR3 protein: CASTLEGLTYNEQFF. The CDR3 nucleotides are TGTGCCAGCACCCTAGAGGGACTGACCTACAATGAGCAGTTCTTC.

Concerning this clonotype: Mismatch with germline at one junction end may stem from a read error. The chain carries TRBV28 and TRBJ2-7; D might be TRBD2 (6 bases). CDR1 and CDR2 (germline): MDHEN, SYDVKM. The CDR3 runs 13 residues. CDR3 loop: CASRTGVRYEQYF. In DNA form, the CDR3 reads TGCGCCAGCAGGACGGGAGTGCGGTACGAGCAGTACTTC.

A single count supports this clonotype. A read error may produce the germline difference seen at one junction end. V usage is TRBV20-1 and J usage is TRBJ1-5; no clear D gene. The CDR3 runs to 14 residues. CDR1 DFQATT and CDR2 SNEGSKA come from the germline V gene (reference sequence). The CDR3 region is CSARLQLSNQHQHF. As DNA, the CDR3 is TGCAGTGCTAGACTGCAACTTTCAAATCAGCACCAGCATTTT.

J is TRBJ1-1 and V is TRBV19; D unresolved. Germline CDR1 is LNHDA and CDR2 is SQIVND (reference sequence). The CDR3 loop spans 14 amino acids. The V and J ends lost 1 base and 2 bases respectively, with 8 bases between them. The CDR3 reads CASSIAAGNTEAFF. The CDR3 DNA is TGTGCCAGTAGTATAGCTGCTGGTAACACTGAAGCTTTCTTT.

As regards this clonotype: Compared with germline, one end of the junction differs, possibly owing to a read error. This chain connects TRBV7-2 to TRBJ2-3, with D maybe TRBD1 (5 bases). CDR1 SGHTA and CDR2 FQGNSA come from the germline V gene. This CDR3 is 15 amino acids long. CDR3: CSSSPPSRATDTQYF. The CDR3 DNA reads TGTTCCAGCAGCCCCCCGTCCAGGGCCACAGATACGCAGTATTTT.

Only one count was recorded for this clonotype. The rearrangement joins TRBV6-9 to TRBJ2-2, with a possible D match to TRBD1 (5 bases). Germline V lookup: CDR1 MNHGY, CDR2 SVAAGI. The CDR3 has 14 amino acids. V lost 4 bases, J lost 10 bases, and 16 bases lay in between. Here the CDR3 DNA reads TGTGCCAGCAGTTTACGGTTAGGGGCCGAGGAGCTGTTTTTT. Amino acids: CASSLRLGAEELFF.

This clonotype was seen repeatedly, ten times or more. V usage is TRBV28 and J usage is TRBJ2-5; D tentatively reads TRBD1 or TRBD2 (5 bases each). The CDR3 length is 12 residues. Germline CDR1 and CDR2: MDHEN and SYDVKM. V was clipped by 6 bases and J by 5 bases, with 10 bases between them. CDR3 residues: CASRGTRETQYF. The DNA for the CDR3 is TGTGCCAGCAGGGGGACGCGGGAGACCCAGTACTTC.

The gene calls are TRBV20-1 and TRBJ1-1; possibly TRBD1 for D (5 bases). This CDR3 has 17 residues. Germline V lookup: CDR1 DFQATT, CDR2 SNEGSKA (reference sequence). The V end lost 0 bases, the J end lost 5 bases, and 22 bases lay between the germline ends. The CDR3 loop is CSARDPWGKTGGTEAFF. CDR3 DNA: TGCAGTGCTAGAGACCCGTGGGGAAAAACCGGGGGGACTGAAGCTTTCTTT.

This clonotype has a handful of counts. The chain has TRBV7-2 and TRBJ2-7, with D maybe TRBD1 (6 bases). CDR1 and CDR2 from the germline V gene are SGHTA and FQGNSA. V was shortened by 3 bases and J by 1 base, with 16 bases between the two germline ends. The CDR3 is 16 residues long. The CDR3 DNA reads TGTGCCAGCAGCTTTGCAGTTGGGGACAAATCCTACGAGCAGTACTTC. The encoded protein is CASSFAVGDKSYEQYF.

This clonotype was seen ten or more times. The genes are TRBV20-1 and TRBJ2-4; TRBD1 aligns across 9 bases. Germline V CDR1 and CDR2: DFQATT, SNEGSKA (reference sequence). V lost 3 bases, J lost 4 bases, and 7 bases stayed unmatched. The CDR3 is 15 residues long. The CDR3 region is CSAREQGASKNIQYF. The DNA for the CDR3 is TGCAGTGCTAGGGAACAGGGGGCCTCAAAAAACATTCAGTACTTC.

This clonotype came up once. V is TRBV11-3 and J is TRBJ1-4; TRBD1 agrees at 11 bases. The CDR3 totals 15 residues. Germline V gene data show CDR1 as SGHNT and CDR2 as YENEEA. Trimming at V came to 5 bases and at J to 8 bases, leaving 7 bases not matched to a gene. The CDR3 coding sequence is TGTGCCAGCAGCCCCGGGACAGGGGGAAACGAAAAACTGTTTTTT. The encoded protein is CASSPGTGGNEKLFF.